This T cell receptor beta chain was sequenced for a study of blood T cells in healthy people across ages. Primed by a sample-barcoded 5' primer and a J-beta primer mix, a second PCR proceeded for 7 to 11 cycles. TCRdb independently ran MiXCR on the 5' RACE reads; one entry per CDR3 protein. The sample has approximately 1,000,000 distinct CDR3 sequences; around 45% are singletons. V shed 2 bases, J shed 3 bases, and the junction held 7 bases outside the gene matches. The germline CDR1 and CDR2 sequences are SEHNR and FQNEAQ (reference sequence). The CDR3 is 17 residues long. The sequenced sample was blood. This clonotype was sampled from a woman aged 55 to 70 in good health. The chain employs TRBV7-9 and TRBJ2-1; 10 bases match TRBD2. CDR3 coding DNA: TGTGCCAGCAGCTTATGGGCTAGCGGGAGTTACTACAATGAGCAGTTCTTC. Translating it yields CASSLWASGSYYNEQFF.